This T cell receptor (beta chain) was recorded in a study of T cells in Graves' hyperthyroidism and ophthalmopathy. The CDR3 extends over 15 amino acids. The germline V gene encodes CDR1 DFQATT and CDR2 SNEGSKA (reference sequence). J was trimmed by 8 bases and V by 5 bases; bases with no gene match: 8. TCR beta CDR3 regions were amplified from RNA transcripts. In the first-round RT-PCR of the TCR CDR3, the HTBI primer set was used. One entry per CDR3 protein, called by TCRdb with MiXCR from the multiplex PCR reads. This sample yields around 290,000 distinct CDR3 sequences, of which 12% to 15% are seen a single time; 7.9% belongs to the top ten. This clonotype was picked up many times.

The J gene is TRBJ2-1, the V gene TRBV20-1, with TRBD2 matching over 14 bases. The TCR originated in a woman aged 40 to 50 with Graves' hyperthyroidism. The sample consisted of blood. The CDR3 is CSAPLGLAGAHEQFF. For the CDR3, the DNA is TGCAGTGCTCCTTTGGGACTAGCGGGAGCTCATGAGCAGTTCTTC.